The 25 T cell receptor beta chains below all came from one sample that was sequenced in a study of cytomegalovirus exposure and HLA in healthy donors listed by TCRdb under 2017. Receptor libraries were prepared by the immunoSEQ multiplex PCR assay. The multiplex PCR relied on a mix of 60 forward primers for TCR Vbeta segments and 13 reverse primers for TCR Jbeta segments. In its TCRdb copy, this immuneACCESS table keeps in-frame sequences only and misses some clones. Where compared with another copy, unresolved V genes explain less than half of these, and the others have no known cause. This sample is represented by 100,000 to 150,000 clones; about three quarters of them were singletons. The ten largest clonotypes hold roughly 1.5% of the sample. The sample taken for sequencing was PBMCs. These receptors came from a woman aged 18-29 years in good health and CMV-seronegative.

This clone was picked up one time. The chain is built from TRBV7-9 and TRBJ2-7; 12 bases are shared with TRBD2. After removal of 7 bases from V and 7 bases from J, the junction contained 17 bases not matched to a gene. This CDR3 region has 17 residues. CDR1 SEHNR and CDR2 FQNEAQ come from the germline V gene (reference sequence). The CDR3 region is CASTQSPLAGGTGEQYF. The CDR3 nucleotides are TGTGCCAGCACCCAGAGTCCCCTAGCGGGAGGGACTGGGGAGCAGTACTTC.

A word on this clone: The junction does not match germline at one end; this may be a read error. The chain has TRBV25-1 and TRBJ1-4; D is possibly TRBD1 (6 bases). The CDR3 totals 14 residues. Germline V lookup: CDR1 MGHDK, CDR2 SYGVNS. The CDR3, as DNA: TGTGCCTGCAGTGTAGAACAGGGTACGGAAAAACTGTTTTTT. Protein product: CACSVEQGTEKLFF.

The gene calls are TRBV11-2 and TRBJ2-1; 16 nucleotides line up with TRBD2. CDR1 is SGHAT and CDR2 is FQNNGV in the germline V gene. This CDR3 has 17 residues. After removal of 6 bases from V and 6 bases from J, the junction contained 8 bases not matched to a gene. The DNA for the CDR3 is TGTGCCAGCAGGACGGGACTAGCGGGAGGGCTTGGCAATGAGCAGTTCTTC. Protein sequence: CASRTGLAGGLGNEQFF. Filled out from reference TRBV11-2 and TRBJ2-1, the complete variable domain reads EAGVAQSPRYKIIEKRQSVAFWCNPISGHATLYWYQQILGQGPKLLIQFQNNGVVDDSQLPKDRFSAERLKGVDSTLKIQPAKLEDSAVYLCASRTGLAGGLGNEQFFGPGTRLTVL.

In DNA form, the CDR3 reads TGTGCCAGTAGTATAGGGGTTCGGAGATCGGTGAACACTGAAGCTTTCTTT. Translating gives CASSIGVRRSVNTEAFF. J is TRBJ1-1 and V is TRBV19; the D is unclear. The CDR3 runs to 17 residues. Per the germline V gene, CDR1 is LNHDA and CDR2 is SQIVND (reference sequence). V was trimmed by 1 base and J by 0 bases, leaving 15 bases between them.

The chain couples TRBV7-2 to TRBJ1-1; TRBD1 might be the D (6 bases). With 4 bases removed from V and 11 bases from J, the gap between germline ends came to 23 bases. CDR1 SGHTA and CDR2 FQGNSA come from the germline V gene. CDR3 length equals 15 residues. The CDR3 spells CASSWTTGQTFAAFF. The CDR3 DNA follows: TGTGCCAGCAGCTGGACGACAGGCCAAACTTTTGCTGCTTTCTTT.

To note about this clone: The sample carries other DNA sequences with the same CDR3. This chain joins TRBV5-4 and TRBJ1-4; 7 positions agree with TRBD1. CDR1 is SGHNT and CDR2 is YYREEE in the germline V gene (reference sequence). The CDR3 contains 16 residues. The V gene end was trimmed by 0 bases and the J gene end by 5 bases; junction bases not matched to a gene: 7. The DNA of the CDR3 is TGTGCCAGCAGCTTGGTCCCGGGACAGAGCAATGAAAAACTGTTTTTT. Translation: CASSLVPGQSNEKLFF.

CDR3 coding DNA: TGTGCCAGTAGTATGGCAGGTCTTCAGCCCCAGCATTTT. Translation gives CASSMAGLQPQHF. The V and J genes are TRBV19 and TRBJ1-5, with D uncertain. Trimming removed 3 bases from V and 6 bases from J, with 9 bases in between. This CDR3 is built from 13 residues. Germline V gives CDR1 LNHDA, CDR2 SQIVND (reference sequence).

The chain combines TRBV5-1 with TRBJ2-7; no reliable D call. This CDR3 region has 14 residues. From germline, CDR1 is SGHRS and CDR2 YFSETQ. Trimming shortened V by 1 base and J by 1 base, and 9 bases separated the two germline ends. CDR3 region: CASSLSTGSYEQYF. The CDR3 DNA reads TGCGCCAGCAGCTTGTCAACGGGTTCCTACGAGCAGTACTTC.

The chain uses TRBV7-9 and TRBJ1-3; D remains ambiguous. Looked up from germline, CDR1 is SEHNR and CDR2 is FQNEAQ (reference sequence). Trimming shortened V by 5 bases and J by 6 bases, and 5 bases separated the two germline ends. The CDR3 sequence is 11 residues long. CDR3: CASSPKNTIYF. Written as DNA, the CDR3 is TGTGCCAGCAGCCCCAAAAACACCATATATTTT.

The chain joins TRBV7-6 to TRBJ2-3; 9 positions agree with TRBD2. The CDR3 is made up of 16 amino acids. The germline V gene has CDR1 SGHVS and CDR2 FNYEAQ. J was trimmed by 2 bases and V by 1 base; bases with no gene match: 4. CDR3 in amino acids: CASSLGASGVTDTQYF. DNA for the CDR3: TGTGCCAGCAGCTTAGGAGCTAGCGGGGTCACAGATACGCAGTATTTT.

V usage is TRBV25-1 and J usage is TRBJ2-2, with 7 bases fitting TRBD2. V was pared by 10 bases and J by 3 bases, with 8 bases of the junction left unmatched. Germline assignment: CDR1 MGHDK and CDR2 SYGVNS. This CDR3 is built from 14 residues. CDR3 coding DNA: TGTGCCACCCGGACTAGTTTCGACACCGGGGAGCTGTTTTTT. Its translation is CATRTSFDTGELFF.

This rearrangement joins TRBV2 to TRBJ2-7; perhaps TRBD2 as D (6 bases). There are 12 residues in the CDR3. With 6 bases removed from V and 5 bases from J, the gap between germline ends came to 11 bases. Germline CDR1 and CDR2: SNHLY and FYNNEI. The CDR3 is CASSWGENEQYF. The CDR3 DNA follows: TGTGCCAGCAGCTGGGGGGAGAACGAGCAGTACTTC.

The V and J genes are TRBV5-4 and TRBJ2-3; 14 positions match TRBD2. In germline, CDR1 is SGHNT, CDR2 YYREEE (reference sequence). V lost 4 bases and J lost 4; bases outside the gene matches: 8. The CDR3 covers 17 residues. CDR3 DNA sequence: TGTGCCAGCAGCCGACTAGCGGGAGGGCAAGGGGCAGATACGCAGTATTTT. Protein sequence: CASSRLAGGQGADTQYF.

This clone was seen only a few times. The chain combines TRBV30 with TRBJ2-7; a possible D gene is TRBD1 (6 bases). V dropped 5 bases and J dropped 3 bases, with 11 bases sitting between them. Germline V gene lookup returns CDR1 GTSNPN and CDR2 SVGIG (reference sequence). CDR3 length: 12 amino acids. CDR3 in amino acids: CAWDRSDYEQYF. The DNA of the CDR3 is TGTGCCTGGGACAGGTCGGACTACGAGCAGTACTTC. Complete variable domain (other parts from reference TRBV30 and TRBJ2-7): SQTIHQWPATLVQPVGSPLSLECTVEGTSNPNLYWYRQAAGRGLQLLFYSVGIGQISSEVPQNLSASRPQDRQFILSSKKLLLSDSGFYLCAWDRSDYEQYFGPGTRLTVT.

The CDR3 spells CATLLAASYNEQFF. The CDR3 DNA sequence: TGTGCCACATTATTAGCGGCCTCCTACAATGAGCAGTTCTTC. The chain couples TRBV2 to TRBJ2-1; D is perhaps TRBD2 (6 bases). Between the trimmed V and J ends, which lost 10 bases and 0 bases, there was a span of 13 bases. Germline V gives CDR1 SNHLY, CDR2 FYNNEI. The CDR3 length is 14 residues.

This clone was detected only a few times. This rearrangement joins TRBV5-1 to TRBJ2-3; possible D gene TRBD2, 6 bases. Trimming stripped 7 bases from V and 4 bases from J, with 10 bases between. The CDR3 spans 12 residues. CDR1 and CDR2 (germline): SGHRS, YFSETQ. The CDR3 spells CASFASADTQYF. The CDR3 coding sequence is TGCGCCAGCTTCGCTAGCGCAGATACGCAGTATTTT.

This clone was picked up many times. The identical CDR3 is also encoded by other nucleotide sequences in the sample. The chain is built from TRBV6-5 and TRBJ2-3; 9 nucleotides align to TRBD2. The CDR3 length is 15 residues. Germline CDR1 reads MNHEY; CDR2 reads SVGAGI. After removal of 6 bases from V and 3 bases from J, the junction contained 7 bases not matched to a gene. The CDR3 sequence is CASSQTSGRTDTQYF. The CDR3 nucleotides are TGTGCCAGCAGCCAGACTAGCGGAAGGACAGATACGCAGTATTTT.

In nucleotides, the CDR3 is TGTGCCAGCAGCACCCGGACAGGGAGTAACACTGAAGCTTTCTTT. It is translated as CASSTRTGSNTEAFF. The rearrangement joins TRBV7-2 to TRBJ1-1; 8 bases are shared with TRBD1. There are 15 residues in the CDR3. Trimming at V came to 5 bases and at J to 2 bases, leaving 7 bases not matched to a gene. Germline loops: CDR1 SGHTA, CDR2 FQGNSA. Based on the CDR3 plus reference TRBV7-2 and TRBJ1-1, the full variable domain is GAGVSQSPSNKVTEKGKDVELRCDPISGHTALYWYRQSLGQGLEFLIYFQGNSAPDKSGLPSDRFSAERTGGSVSTLTIQRTQQEDSAVYLCASSTRTGSNTEAFFGQGTRLTVV.

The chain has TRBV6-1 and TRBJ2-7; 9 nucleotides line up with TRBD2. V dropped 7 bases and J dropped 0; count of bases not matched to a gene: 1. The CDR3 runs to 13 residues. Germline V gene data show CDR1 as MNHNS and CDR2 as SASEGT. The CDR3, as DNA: TGTGCCAGCATTAGCGGGAGCTCCTACGAGCAGTACTTC. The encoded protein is CASISGSSYEQYF.

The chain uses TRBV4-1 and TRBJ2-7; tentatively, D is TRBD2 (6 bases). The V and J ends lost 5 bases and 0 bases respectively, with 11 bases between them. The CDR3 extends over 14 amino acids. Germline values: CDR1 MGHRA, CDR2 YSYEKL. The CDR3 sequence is CASSYGGSSYEQYF. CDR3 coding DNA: TGCGCCAGCAGCTATGGGGGGAGCTCCTACGAGCAGTACTTC.

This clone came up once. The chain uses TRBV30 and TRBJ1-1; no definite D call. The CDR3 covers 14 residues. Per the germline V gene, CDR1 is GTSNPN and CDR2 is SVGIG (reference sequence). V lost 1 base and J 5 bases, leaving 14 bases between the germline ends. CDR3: CAWSGSAARTEAFF. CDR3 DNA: TGTGCCTGGAGTGGCTCGGCGGCGCGTACTGAAGCTTTCTTT.

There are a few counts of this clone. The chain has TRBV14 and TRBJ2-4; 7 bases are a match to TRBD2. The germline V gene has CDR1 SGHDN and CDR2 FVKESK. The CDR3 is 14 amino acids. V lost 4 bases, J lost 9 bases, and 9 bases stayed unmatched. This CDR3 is CASSLAGDHRIQYF. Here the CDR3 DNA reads TGTGCCAGCAGCCTGGCGGGAGATCATCGCATTCAGTACTTC.

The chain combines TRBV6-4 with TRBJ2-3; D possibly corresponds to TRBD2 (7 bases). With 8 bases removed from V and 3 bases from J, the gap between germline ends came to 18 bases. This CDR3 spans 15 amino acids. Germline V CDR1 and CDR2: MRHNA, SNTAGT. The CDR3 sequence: CASRGQGRVTDTQYF. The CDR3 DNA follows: TGTGCCAGCCGTGGTCAGGGGAGGGTTACAGATACGCAGTATTTT.

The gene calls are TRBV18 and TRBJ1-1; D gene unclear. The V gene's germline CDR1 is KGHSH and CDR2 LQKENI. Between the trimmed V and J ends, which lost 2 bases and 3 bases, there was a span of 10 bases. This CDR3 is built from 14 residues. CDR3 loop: CASSPEVKDTEAFF. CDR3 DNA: TGTGCCAGCTCACCAGAGGTTAAGGACACTGAAGCTTTCTTT.

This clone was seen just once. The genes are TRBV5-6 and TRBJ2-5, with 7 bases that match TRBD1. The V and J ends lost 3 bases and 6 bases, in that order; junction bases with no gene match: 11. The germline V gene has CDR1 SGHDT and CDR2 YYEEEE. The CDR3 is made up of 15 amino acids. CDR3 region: CASSYLLTQGQTQYF. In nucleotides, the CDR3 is TGTGCCAGCAGCTACCTATTGACACAGGGGCAGACCCAGTACTTC.